This TCR beta chain comes out of a study of regulatory T cells in long-lasting Graves disease. Germline V gene sequence: CDR1 SQVTM, CDR2 ANQGSEA. The CDR3 has 13 residues. V gave up 3 bases and J gave up 4 bases, with 11 bases separating them. Study conclusions and caveats: With persistent disease, TRBV28, TRBJ1-2 and TRBJ2-5 were the favored segments.

Time point described: persistent/refractory GD, antithyroid drugs over 5 years with positive TRAb. Extracted PBMC RNA gave rise to the TCR library. The authors drew about 9 milliliters of peripheral blood into EDTA tubes. As concerns this clonotype: The antigen remains undetermined.

CDR3 regions were amplified by Arm-PCR using iRepertoire HTBI primers to build TCR beta libraries. TCRdb called the multiplex PCR reads again in MiXCR, with one record for every CDR3 protein. This table holds roughly 400,000 distinct CDR3 sequences, less than 25% found once. This sequence was found in a female donor with Graves disease. Specimen: peripheral blood mononuclear cells (PBMCs), collected when the disease was refractory, from a patient treated with antithyroid drugs. The rearrangement links TRBV29-1 to TRBJ2-3, with D perhaps matching TRBD2 (5 bases). The CDR3 region has the DNA TGCAGCGTTGATAGGCTAGCCCCAGATACGCAGTATTTT. The encoded protein is CSVDRLAPDTQYF.